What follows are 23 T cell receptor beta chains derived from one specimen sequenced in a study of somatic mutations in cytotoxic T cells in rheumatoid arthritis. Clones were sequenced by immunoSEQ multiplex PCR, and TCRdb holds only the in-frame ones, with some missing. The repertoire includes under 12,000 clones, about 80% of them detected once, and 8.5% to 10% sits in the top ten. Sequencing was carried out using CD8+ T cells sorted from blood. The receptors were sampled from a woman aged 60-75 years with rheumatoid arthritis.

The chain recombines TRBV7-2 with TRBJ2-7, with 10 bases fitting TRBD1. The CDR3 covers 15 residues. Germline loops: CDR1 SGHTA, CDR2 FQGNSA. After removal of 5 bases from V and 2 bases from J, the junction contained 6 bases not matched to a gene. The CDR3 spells CASSLAGTGAYEQYF. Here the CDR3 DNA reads TGTGCCAGCAGCCTCGCCGGGACAGGGGCCTACGAGCAGTACTTC.

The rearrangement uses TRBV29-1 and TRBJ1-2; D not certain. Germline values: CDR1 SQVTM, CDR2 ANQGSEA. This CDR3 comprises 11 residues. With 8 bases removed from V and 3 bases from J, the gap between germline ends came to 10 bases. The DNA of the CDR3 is TGCAGCACCGGGATGGACTATGGCTACACCTTC. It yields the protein CSTGMDYGYTF.

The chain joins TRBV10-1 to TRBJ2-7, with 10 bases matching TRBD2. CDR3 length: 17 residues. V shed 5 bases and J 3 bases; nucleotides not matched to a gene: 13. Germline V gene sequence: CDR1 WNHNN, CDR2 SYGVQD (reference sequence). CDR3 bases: TGCGCCAGCAGTCCAATAGCTCGGACTAGCGGATTCTACGAGCAGTACTTC. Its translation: CASSPIARTSGFYEQYF.

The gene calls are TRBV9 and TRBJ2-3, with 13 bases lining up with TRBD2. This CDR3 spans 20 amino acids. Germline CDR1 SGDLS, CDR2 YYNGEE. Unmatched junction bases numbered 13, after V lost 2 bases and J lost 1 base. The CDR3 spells CASSVPGLAGNPQGTDTQYF. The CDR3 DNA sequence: TGTGCCAGCAGCGTCCCGGGACTAGCGGGAAACCCCCAGGGCACAGATACGCAGTATTTT.

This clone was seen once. The CDR3 bases are TGTGCCAGCAGTTGGCCGGGACAGGCCAGCAATCAGCCCCAGCATTTT. Protein: CASSWPGQASNQPQHF. J is TRBJ1-5 and V is TRBV28; the match to TRBD1 covers 8 bases. This CDR3 has 16 amino acids. Losses at the gene ends were 4 bases for V and 1 base for J; bases not matched to a gene: 6. Germline V gene data show CDR1 as MDHEN and CDR2 as SYDVKM. Full variable domain (outside the CDR3, taken from reference TRBV28 and TRBJ1-5): DVKVTQSSRYLVKRTGEKVFLECVQDMDHENMFWYRQDPGLGLRLIYFSYDVKMKEKGDIPEGYSVSREKKERFSLILESASTNQTSMYLCASSWPGQASNQPQHFGDGTRLSIL.

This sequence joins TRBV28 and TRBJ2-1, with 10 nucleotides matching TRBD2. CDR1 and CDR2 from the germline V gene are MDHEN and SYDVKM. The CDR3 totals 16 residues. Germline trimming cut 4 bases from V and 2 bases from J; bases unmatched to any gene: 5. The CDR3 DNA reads TGTGCCAGCAGTTATCTTAGCGGGAGGCCCTACAATGAGCAGTTCTTC. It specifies CASSYLSGRPYNEQFF.

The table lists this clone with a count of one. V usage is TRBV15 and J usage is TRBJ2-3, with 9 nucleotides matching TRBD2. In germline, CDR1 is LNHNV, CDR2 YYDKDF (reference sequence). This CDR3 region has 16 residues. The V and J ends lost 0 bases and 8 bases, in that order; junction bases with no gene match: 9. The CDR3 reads CATSRDRGTSRGTQYF. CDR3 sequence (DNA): TGTGCCACCAGCAGAGATCGCGGGACTAGCCGGGGTACGCAGTATTTT.

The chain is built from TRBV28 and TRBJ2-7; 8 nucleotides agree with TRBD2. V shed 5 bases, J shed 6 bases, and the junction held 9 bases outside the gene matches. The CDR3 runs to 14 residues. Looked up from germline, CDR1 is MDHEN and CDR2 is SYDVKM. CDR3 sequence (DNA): TGTGCCAGCAGTAGGCGGGAGGAGGTGATCGAGCAGTACTTC. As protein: CASSRREEVIEQYF.

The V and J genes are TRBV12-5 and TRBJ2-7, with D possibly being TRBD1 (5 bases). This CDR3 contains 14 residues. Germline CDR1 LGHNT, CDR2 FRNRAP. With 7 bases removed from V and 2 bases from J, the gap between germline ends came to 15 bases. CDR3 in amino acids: CASAPWGRTYEQYF. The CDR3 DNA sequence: TGTGCTAGTGCCCCCTGGGGCAGGACCTACGAGCAGTACTTC.

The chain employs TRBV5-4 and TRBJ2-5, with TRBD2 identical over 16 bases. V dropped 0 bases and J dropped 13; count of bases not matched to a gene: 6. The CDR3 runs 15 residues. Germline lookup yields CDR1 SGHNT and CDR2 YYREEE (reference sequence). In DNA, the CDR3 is TGTGCCAGCAGCTTGGCAGGGACTAGCGGGAGGGCCGCGTACTTC. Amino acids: CASSLAGTSGRAAYF.

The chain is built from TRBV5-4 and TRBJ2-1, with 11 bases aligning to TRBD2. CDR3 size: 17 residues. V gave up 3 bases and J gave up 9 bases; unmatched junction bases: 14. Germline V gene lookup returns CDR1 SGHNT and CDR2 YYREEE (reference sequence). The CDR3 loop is CASSSVGISGRAGEQFF. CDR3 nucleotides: TGTGCCAGCAGCTCAGTGGGTATTAGCGGGAGGGCGGGTGAGCAGTTCTTC.

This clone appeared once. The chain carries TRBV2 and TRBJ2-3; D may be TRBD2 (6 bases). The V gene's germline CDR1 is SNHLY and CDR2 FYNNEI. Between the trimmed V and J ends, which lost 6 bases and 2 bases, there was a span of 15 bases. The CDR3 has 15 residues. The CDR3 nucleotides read TGTGCCAGCAGGGAGGGCAGCGACCCCACAGATACGCAGTATTTT. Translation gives CASREGSDPTDTQYF.

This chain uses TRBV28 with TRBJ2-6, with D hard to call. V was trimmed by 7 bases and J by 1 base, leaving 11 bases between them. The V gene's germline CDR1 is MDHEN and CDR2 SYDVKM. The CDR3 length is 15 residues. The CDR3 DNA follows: TGTGCCAGCACCATGAGTCTTTCTGGGGCCAACGTCCTGACTTTC. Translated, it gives CASTMSLSGANVLTF.

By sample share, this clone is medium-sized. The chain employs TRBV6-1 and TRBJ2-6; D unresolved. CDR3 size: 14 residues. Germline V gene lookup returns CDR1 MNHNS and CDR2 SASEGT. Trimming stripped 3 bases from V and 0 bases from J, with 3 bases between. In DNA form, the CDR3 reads TGTGCCAGCAGTGACAACTCTGGGGCCAACGTCCTGACTTTC. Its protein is CASSDNSGANVLTF.

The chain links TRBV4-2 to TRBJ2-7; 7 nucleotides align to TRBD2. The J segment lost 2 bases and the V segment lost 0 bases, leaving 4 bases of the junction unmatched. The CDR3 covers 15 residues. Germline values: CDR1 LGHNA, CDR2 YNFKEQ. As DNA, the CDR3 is TGTGCCAGCAGCCAAGAAACGAGCGGGACCTACGAGCAGTACTTC. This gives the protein CASSQETSGTYEQYF.

The CDR3, as DNA: TGTGCCAGCAGACTATACGGGGGGGATCGGCAACACACTGAAGCTTTCTTT. This gives the protein CASRLYGGDRQHTEAFF. This sequence joins TRBV27 and TRBJ1-1, with D possibly being TRBD1 (5 bases). The CDR3 consists of 17 residues. CDR1 is MNHEY, CDR2 SMNVEV, per germline (reference sequence). Trimming took off 6 bases at V and 3 bases at J, with 23 bases between the two ends.

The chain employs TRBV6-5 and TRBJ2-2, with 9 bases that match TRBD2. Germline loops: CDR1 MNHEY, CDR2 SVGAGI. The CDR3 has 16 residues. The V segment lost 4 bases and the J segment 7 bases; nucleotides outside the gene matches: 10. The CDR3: CASSSLGPSGIGELFF. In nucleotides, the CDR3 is TGTGCCAGCAGTTCCCTCGGGCCTAGCGGGATCGGGGAGCTGTTTTTT.

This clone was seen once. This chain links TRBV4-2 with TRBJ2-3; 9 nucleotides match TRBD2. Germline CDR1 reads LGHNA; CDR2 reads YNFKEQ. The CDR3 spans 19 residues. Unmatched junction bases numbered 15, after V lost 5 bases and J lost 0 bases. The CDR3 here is CASSLTRLAGFSSTDTQYF. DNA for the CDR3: TGTGCCAGCAGCTTAACGAGGCTAGCGGGATTTTCTAGCACAGATACGCAGTATTTT.

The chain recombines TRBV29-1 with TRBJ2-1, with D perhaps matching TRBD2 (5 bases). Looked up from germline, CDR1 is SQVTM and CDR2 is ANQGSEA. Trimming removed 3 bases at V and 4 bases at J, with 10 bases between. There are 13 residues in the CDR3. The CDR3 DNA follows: TGCAGCGTTGATCTAGCAGTTTACAATGAGCAGTTCTTC. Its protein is CSVDLAVYNEQFF.

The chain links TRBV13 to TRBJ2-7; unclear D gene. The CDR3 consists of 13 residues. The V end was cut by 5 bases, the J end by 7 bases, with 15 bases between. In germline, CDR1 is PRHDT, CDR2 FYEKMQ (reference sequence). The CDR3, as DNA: TGTGCCAGCAGCCTCCGAGACTGGAAGGAGCAGTACTTC. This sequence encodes CASSLRDWKEQYF. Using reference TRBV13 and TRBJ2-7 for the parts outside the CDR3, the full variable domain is AAGVIQSPRHLIKEKRETATLKCYPIPRHDTVYWYQQGPGQDPQFLISFYEKMQSDKGSIPDRFSAQQFSDYHSELNMSSLELGDSALYFCASSLRDWKEQYFGPGTRLTVT.

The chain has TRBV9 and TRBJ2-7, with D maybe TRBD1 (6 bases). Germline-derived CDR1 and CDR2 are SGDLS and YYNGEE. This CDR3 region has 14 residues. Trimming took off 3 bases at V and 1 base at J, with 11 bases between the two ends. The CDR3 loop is CASSAGTWSYEQYF. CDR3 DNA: TGTGCCAGCAGCGCCGGGACATGGTCCTACGAGCAGTACTTC. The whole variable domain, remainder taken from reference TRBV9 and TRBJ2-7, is DSGVTQTPKHLITATGQRVTLRCSPRSGDLSVYWYQQSLDQGLQFLIQYYNGEERAKGNILERFSAQQFPDLHSELNLSSLELGDSALYFCASSAGTWSYEQYFGPGTRLTVT.

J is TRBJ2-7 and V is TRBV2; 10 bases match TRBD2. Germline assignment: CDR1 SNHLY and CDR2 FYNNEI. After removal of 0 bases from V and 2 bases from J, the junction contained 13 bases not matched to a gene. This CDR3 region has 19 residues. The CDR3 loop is CASSEAGTSVSLYPYEQYF. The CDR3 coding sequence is TGTGCCAGCAGTGAAGCGGGGACTAGCGTTTCCCTTTACCCCTACGAGCAGTACTTC.

CDR3 sequence reads: CASSLAESTDTQYF. As DNA, the CDR3 is TGTGCCAGCAGCTTAGCCGAGAGCACAGATACGCAGTATTTT. The chain uses TRBV11-2 and TRBJ2-3; D is undetermined. Trimming stripped 1 base from V and 0 bases from J, with 5 bases between. Germline V gives CDR1 SGHAT, CDR2 FQNNGV. The CDR3 covers 14 residues.